The 20 T cell receptor beta chains reported below all come from one sample, sequenced in a study of blood T cells in healthy people across ages. For the second PCR, which ran for about 6 to 11 cycles, a sample-barcoded 5' primer and a J-beta primer mix were used. TCRdb itself ran the 5' RACE reads through MiXCR, one entry per CDR3 protein. The data hold roughly 500,000 distinct CDR3 sequences, with roughly 28% observed a single time. The sequenced sample consisted of blood. The receptor set was obtained from a woman in her 70s in good health.

This clonotype was counted a single time. The genes are TRBV20-1 and TRBJ2-7; TRBD1 aligns across 8 bases. The CDR3 is made up of 16 amino acids. The trim removed 1 base at V and 6 bases at J, leaving 14 bases unmatched. Per germline, CDR1 DFQATT and CDR2 SNEGSKA (reference sequence). The CDR3 region has the DNA TGCAGTGCTAGAGCTAGCCGGGACAGGTTTACTGGCGAGCAGTACTTC. Protein product: CSARASRDRFTGEQYF.

There are many counts of this clonotype. The rearrangement uses TRBV12-3 or TRBV12-4 and TRBJ2-1, with 8 bases that match TRBD1. The CDR3 covers 13 residues. The V gene end was trimmed by 4 bases and the J gene end by 7 bases; junction bases not matched to a gene: 3. CDR3 sequence reads: CASSSRQGNEQFF. The CDR3 DNA reads TGTGCCAGCAGTTCCAGACAGGGGAATGAGCAGTTCTTC.

The V and J genes are TRBV27 and TRBJ1-4, with D unclear. The CDR3 loop spans 14 amino acids. The germline gives CDR1 MNHEY, CDR2 SMNVEV (reference sequence). With 6 bases removed from V and 3 bases from J, the gap between germline ends came to 11 bases. The CDR3 region has the DNA TGTGCCAGCAGCAGAAATTGGGCTAATGAAAAACTGTTTTTT. Encoded protein: CASSRNWANEKLFF.

This clonotype was observed a few times. The rearrangement links TRBV7-8 to TRBJ2-5; the D is unclear. This CDR3 has 14 amino acids. With 0 bases removed from V and 5 bases from J, the gap between germline ends came to 10 bases. Germline CDR1 and CDR2: SGHVS and FQNEAQ. The CDR3 DNA sequence: TGTGCCAGCAGCTTAGCGAATTGGCTCGAGACCCAGTACTTC. It specifies CASSLANWLETQYF.

The chain has TRBV6-6 and TRBJ1-1; the D is unclear. V shed 6 bases and J shed 1 base, with 6 bases lying between them. Per germline, CDR1 MNHNY and CDR2 SVGAGI (reference sequence). This CDR3 comprises 12 residues. In nucleotides, the CDR3 is TGTGCCAGCAGCGGTGGGAACACTGAAGCTTTCTTT. Amino acids: CASSGGNTEAFF.

This clonotype was seen a handful of times. Given a much more abundant clone one base away, this may be a read error. This chain links TRBV7-2 with TRBJ2-7, with TRBD2 identical over 8 bases. V lost 4 bases and J lost 5; bases outside the gene matches: 4. CDR3 length equals 13 residues. CDR1 is SGHTA and CDR2 is FQGNSA in the germline V gene. The CDR3 spells CASSSGLANEQYF. The CDR3 bases are TGTGCCAGCAGCTCAGGACTAGCAAACGAGCAGTACTTC.

V usage is TRBV21-1 and J usage is TRBJ1-2; whether TRBD1, the table's D call, matches the DNA was not checked. TRBV21-1 is recorded as a pseudogene. The CDR3 covers 17 residues. Here the CDR3 reads CASSFLGGDRSNYGYTF. The CDR3 DNA follows: TGTGCCAGCAGCTTCCTCGGGGGGGACAGGTCAAACTATGGCTACACCTTC.

V and J are TRBV7-2 and TRBJ2-1; 12 nucleotides match TRBD2. Trimming cost V 4 bases and J 4 bases; bases outside gene matches: 5. The CDR3 extends over 16 amino acids. Germline V lookup: CDR1 SGHTA, CDR2 FQGNSA. This chain's CDR3 is CASSSYGTSGYNEQFF. CDR3 DNA sequence: TGTGCCAGCAGCTCGTACGGGACTAGCGGGTACAATGAGCAGTTCTTC. The full variable domain, in which reference TRBV7-2 and TRBJ2-1 provide the parts outside the CDR3, is GAGVSQSPSNKVTEKGKDVELRCDPISGHTALYWYRQSLGQGLEFLIYFQGNSAPDKSGLPSDRFSAERTGGSVSTLTIQRTQQEDSAVYLCASSSYGTSGYNEQFFGPGTRLTVL.

In its sample, this clonotype was seen a few times. The chain employs TRBV28 and TRBJ2-3; D unclear. Germline V gene data show CDR1 as MDHEN and CDR2 as SYDVKM. The CDR3 runs 13 residues. With 8 bases removed from V and 6 bases from J, the gap between germline ends came to 15 bases. The CDR3 DNA reads TGTGCCAGCCGTGGGTCCCTATTCGATACGCAGTATTTT. Translation: CASRGSLFDTQYF.

This chain uses TRBV14 with TRBJ2-1; 9 nucleotides agree with TRBD1. The CDR3 loop spans 16 amino acids. V lost 4 bases, J lost 1 base, and 5 bases stayed unmatched. CDR1 and CDR2 (germline): SGHDN, FVKESK. This chain's CDR3 is CASSRRQGGSYNEQFF. The CDR3 DNA reads as TGTGCCAGCAGCCGAAGACAGGGGGGTTCCTACAATGAGCAGTTCTTC.

This clonotype was detected a few times. The V and J genes are TRBV10-3 and TRBJ1-2, with 9 bases lining up with TRBD1. Trimming took 4 bases from V and 6 from J; bases not matched to a gene: 9. Germline CDR1 ENHRY, CDR2 SYGVKD. The CDR3 has 15 amino acids. CDR3 region: CAISAPGTGKNGYTF. The CDR3 region has the DNA TGTGCCATCAGTGCTCCCGGGACAGGGAAAAATGGCTACACCTTC.

V and J are TRBV6-5 and TRBJ2-3, with D maybe TRBD1 (5 bases). Germline loops: CDR1 MNHEY, CDR2 SVGAGI. This CDR3 spans 14 amino acids. V lost 6 bases, J lost 1 base, and 11 bases lay in between. CDR3 in DNA: TGTGCCAGCAGAAGGACATACCGCACAGATACGCAGTATTTT. It is translated as CASRRTYRTDTQYF.

To note about this clonotype: A read error may explain this, as a much larger clone is one base away. The V call is TRBV20-1, the J call TRBJ2-1; weak D call: TRBD2 (5 bases). CDR1 and CDR2 from the germline V gene are DFQATT and SNEGSKA (reference sequence). This CDR3 has 12 residues. The CDR3 is CSAGDHSYEQCF. The CDR3 DNA sequence: TGCAGTGCCGGGGATCACTCCTACGAGCAGTGCTTC.

The rearrangement uses TRBV29-1 and TRBJ2-2; 12 bases align to TRBD2. V gave up 6 bases and J gave up 6 bases; unmatched junction bases: 2. CDR3 length equals 13 residues. The germline CDR1 and CDR2 sequences are SQVTM and ANQGSEA. CDR3 sequence: CSVSSGGAGELFF. CDR3 nucleotide sequence: TGCAGCGTATCTAGCGGGGGGGCCGGGGAGCTGTTTTTT.

This clonotype turned up a few times. The CDR3 DNA is TGTGCCAGCACCCAGACGGACAGGGGCGATCAGCCCCAGCATTTT. It codes for CASTQTDRGDQPQHF. The chain is built from TRBV6-2 or TRBV6-3 and TRBJ1-5, with 9 bases lining up with TRBD1. Per the germline V gene, CDR1 is MNHEY and CDR2 is SVGEGT. This CDR3 contains 15 residues. V was clipped by 7 bases and J by 5 bases; unmatched bases: 9.

V gene TRBV7-2 combines with J gene TRBJ2-5, with TRBD2 as a possible D gene (5 bases). The V and J ends lost 4 bases and 5 bases respectively, with 14 bases between them. Germline V lookup: CDR1 SGHTA, CDR2 FQGNSA. CDR3 length equals 14 residues. Here the CDR3 reads CASSYQREGETQYF. DNA of the CDR3: TGTGCCAGCAGCTACCAGAGAGAGGGTGAGACCCAGTACTTC.

The chain couples TRBV5-1 to TRBJ1-2; D call uncertain. The CDR3 is made up of 14 amino acids. The germline CDR1 and CDR2 sequences are SGHRS and YFSETQ. V was shortened by 1 base and J by 6 bases, with 13 bases between the two germline ends. The CDR3 loop reads CASSLWQPADGYTF. CDR3 nucleotide sequence: TGCGCCAGCAGCTTGTGGCAGCCCGCGGATGGCTACACCTTC.

On this clonotype itself: The germline gene is not matched at one end of the junction; a read error may be the cause. The chain employs TRBV7-9 and TRBJ2-3, with D perhaps TRBD1 or TRBD2 (5 bases each). Per germline, CDR1 SEHNR and CDR2 FQNEAQ (reference sequence). The CDR3 is 12 amino acids. The DNA for the CDR3 is TGTGCCAGCAGCCGGGGCCGTACACATATGGATTTT. It codes for CASSRGRTHMDF.

The rearrangement uses TRBV3-1 and TRBJ1-2; D unresolved. This CDR3 has 14 residues. Germline CDR1 is LGHDT and CDR2 is YNNKEL (reference sequence). V lost 1 base to trimming and J lost 3 bases, with 9 bases between them. In nucleotides, the CDR3 is TGTGCCAGCAGCCAAGCTTTTAGTGACTATGGCTACACCTTC. Its translation is CASSQAFSDYGYTF.

This clonotype was detected a few times. This chain joins TRBV6-5 and TRBJ1-2; TRBD1 matches at 9 bases. V trimming: 6 bases; J trimming: 6 bases; junction bases outside the gene matches: 8. This CDR3 region has 14 residues. Germline values: CDR1 MNHEY, CDR2 SVGAGI. Here the CDR3 DNA reads TGTGCCAGCAGAGAAACAGGGGGCGGTAATGGCTACACCTTC. This translates into CASRETGGGNGYTF.